The following is a T cell receptor beta chain sequence with its context. The data were taken from a study of T-cell memory formation after mild COVID-19. A single record per CDR3 protein comes from TCRdb applying MiXCR to the 5' RACE reads. The repertoire holds around 140,000 distinct CDR3 sequences, 15% to 20% seen once, with 2% to 2.5% in the top ten. The germline V gene encodes CDR1 DFQATT and CDR2 SNEGSKA (reference sequence). V trimming: 5 bases; J trimming: 1 base; junction bases outside the gene matches: 3. The CDR3 loop spans 15 amino acids. The source is an adult woman who had mild COVID-19 (a few samples of this study predate the infection). Cell type and time point are not known. Material for sequencing was PBMCs or a T cell subset sorted from them (not recorded which). J is TRBJ2-2 and V is TRBV20-1, with 11 nucleotides matching TRBD2. The CDR3 nucleotides are TGCAGTGCTCCGACTAGCGGGAAGAACACCGGGGAGCTGTTTTTT. This translates into CSAPTSGKNTGELFF.